The present entry profiles one T cell receptor beta chain with its context. The antigen is undetermined. Trimming left V 4 bases short and J 4 bases short, with 19 bases between. CDR3 length: 16 residues. The germline CDR1 and CDR2 sequences are MNHEY and SMNVEV (reference sequence). This record comes from a study of identical twins. Study-wide results and limits: The study found excess low generation probability among twin-shared out-of-frame alpha sequences. Researchers reported weaker excess twin sharing in beta out-of-frame sequences. Modelling underestimated the level of out-of-frame TCR alpha sharing observed in monozygotic twins.

Each CDR3 protein is one row after TCRdb ran MiXCR on the 5' RACE reads. The data contain 1.5 million to 2 million distinct CDR3 sequences, under 35% of them singletons. Everyone who gave samples was a healthy Caucasian. Material for sequencing was cord blood. This receptor was taken from a newborn girl in good health. J is TRBJ1-2 and V is TRBV27; the D gene is possibly TRBD1 (5 bases). CDR3 nucleotides: TGTGCCAGCAGTTCATCCGGCAGGGCCTGGGGCTATGGCTACACCTTC. This codes for CASSSSGRAWGYGYTF.